This is a list of T cell receptor beta chains from one sample in a study of T cell responses to AZD1222 COVID-19 vaccine. Assay: immunoSEQ multiplex PCR; the TCRdb copy retains only in-frame clones and omits some. In the table there are some 130,000 clones, around 90% of which are singletons. Source: peripheral blood, taken on day 0 of AZD1222 vaccination. These receptors were obtained from an adult in good health. CDR3s leave out the opening cysteine and the closing phenylalanine or tryptophan. The order of the fields is J gene, D gene, CDR3 length, V gene, CDR3 protein. A D gene is named only where the DNA matches it firmly.

>TRBJ1-4|TRBD1|13|TRBV27
ASSLSLTGVEKLF
>TRBJ2-7|NA|11|TRBV6-2/TRBV6-3
ASSALQGYEQY
>TRBJ1-2|NA|12|TRBV4-1
ASSSGGLNYGYT
>TRBJ2-7|NA|14|TRBV12-2
ASRSISPGQDYEQY
>TRBJ1-6|TRBD1|14|TRBV7-2
ASSLTGQGPRSPLH
>TRBJ2-5|NA|8|TRBV9
ASSPRPQY
>TRBJ1-1|NA|9|TRBV27
ASSTSTEAF
>TRBJ1-2|NA|12|TRBV2
ASSEGGTAYGYT
>TRBJ1-4|TRBD1|13|TRBV28
ASSDPGQGNEKLF
>TRBJ1-2|NA|13|TRBV27
ASSFRPLHPAGYT